Listed here are 25 T cell receptor beta chains from one sample, sequenced in a study of cytomegalovirus exposure and HLA in healthy donors. Primers for the PCR totalled 60 Vbeta and 13 Jbeta. Here immunoSEQ multiplex PCR was the method, and the copy in TCRdb shows in-frame clones only, minus some. The data contain approximately 180,000 clones, around 80% of them seen just once; the ten biggest clones take up about 13%. Sequencing was done on a sample of PBMCs. These receptors all come from a woman aged 50 to 60 in good health and CMV-seropositive.

The chain carries TRBV9 and TRBJ1-1, with D maybe TRBD1 (6 bases). V was pared by 4 bases and J by 0 bases, with 10 bases between. The CDR3 runs 14 residues. Germline loops: CDR1 SGDLS, CDR2 YYNGEE. The CDR3, as DNA: TGTGCCAGCAGCCCCCGACAGGTGAACACTGAAGCTTTCTTT. Its translation: CASSPRQVNTEAFF.

This clone showed up just a few times. The gene calls are TRBV2 and TRBJ2-1, with D possibly TRBD2 on 7 matching bases. The V and J ends lost 2 bases and 2 bases respectively, with 10 bases between them. This CDR3 has 15 amino acids. Germline lookup yields CDR1 SNHLY and CDR2 FYNNEI. CDR3 nucleotides: TGTGCCAGCAGTGAACGGGGGGCCACCTACAATGAGCAGTTCTTC. Its translation is CASSERGATYNEQFF.

This rearrangement joins TRBV15 to TRBJ1-4; D not certain. This CDR3 region has 14 residues. The germline CDR1 and CDR2 sequences are LNHNV and YYDKDF (reference sequence). V was cut by 4 bases and J by 5 bases, with 11 bases left in between. Written as DNA, the CDR3 is TGTGCCACCAGCACCGCCGTGAGGAATGAAAAACTGTTTTTT. This encodes CATSTAVRNEKLFF.

This clone is a singleton in its sample. The chain couples TRBV5-1 to TRBJ2-1, with a possible D match to TRBD2 (7 bases). Trimming took 4 bases from V and 3 from J, leaving 17 bases between them. Germline CDR1 reads SGHRS; CDR2 reads YFSETQ. CDR3 length: 16 amino acids. This CDR3 is CASSPEGGAFYNEQFF. CDR3 sequence (DNA): TGCGCCAGCAGCCCGGAAGGGGGGGCTTTCTACAATGAGCAGTTCTTC.

V usage is TRBV5-1 and J usage is TRBJ2-2, with D perhaps matching TRBD1 (6 bases). Germline CDR1 and CDR2: SGHRS and YFSETQ. The CDR3 has 15 residues. Trimming stripped 4 bases from V and 4 bases from J, with 14 bases between. CDR3 sequence (DNA): TGCGCCAGCAGCCCGACAGGTCCCATCACCGGGGAGCTGTTTTTT. It codes for CASSPTGPITGELFF.

For this clone: This CDR3 is also generated by other DNA sequences in the sample. The chain couples TRBV5-1 to TRBJ1-2; no firm D call. Germline CDR1 is SGHRS and CDR2 is YFSETQ. This CDR3 is 12 amino acids long. V gave up 5 bases and J gave up 3 bases, with 8 bases separating them. For the CDR3, the DNA is TGCGCCAGCAGTTCGGAGGACTATGGCTACACCTTC. Translation: CASSSEDYGYTF.

Comments on this clone: The junction and the germline gene differ at one end; a read error may be behind it. The rearrangement joins TRBV6-1 to TRBJ2-1, with D perhaps TRBD2 (5 bases). The CDR3 contains 12 residues. CDR1 is MNHNS, CDR2 SASEGT, per germline. The CDR3 region is CASSDIGSEQLF. The CDR3 DNA reads as TGTGCCAGCAGTGACATTGGGAGTGAGCAGCTCTTC.

The CDR3 sequence is CASSSGTGYDQPQHF. Here the CDR3 DNA reads TGTGCCAGCAGTTCCGGGACAGGCTACGATCAGCCCCAGCATTTT. The gene calls are TRBV5-4 and TRBJ1-5; 8 bases map to TRBD1. Germline V lookup: CDR1 SGHNT, CDR2 YYREEE (reference sequence). The J segment lost 5 bases and the V segment lost 5 bases, leaving 9 bases of the junction unmatched. The CDR3 is 15 amino acids.

The genes are TRBV4-1 and TRBJ2-1; TRBD2 agrees at 7 bases. This CDR3 region has 15 residues. The junction had 6 bases not matched to a gene; V was cut back by 3 bases and J by 4 bases. The V gene's germline CDR1 is MGHRA and CDR2 YSYEKL. CDR3 loop: CASSQEGRVYNEQFF. CDR3 DNA: TGCGCCAGCAGCCAGGAGGGGAGGGTTTACAATGAGCAGTTCTTC.

This clone was recorded a few times. The V call is TRBV10-3, the J call TRBJ2-1, with D possibly matching TRBD1 (6 bases). The CDR3 length is 15 residues. Trimming removed 10 bases at V and 2 bases at J, with 18 bases between. The germline V gene has CDR1 ENHRY and CDR2 SYGVKD. DNA for the CDR3: TGTGCCAGCAGCCATTACAGGGAGCCCTACAATGAGCAGTTCTTC. This translates into CASSHYREPYNEQFF.

The rearrangement joins TRBV28 to TRBJ2-7; D is possibly TRBD1 (6 bases). Between the trimmed V and J ends, which lost 5 bases and 8 bases, there was a span of 25 bases. The germline gives CDR1 MDHEN, CDR2 SYDVKM. CDR3 length equals 16 residues. The CDR3 DNA follows: TGTGCCAGCAGTCGACTGGGGACATCCGATAGGGTCAAGCAGTACTTC. Its translation is CASSRLGTSDRVKQYF.

The sample holds a few counts of this clone. CDR3 sequence reads: CASSLGTGAGNEQFF. As DNA, the CDR3 is TGTGCCAGCAGCTTGGGGACAGGGGCTGGCAATGAGCAGTTCTTC. The V and J genes are TRBV6-6 and TRBJ2-1, with 10 bases lining up with TRBD1. The trim removed 6 bases at V and 6 bases at J, leaving 8 bases unmatched. This CDR3 has 15 amino acids. Germline CDR1 MNHNY, CDR2 SVGAGI (reference sequence).

This rearrangement joins TRBV19 to TRBJ2-1, with TRBD1 matching 9 bases. This CDR3 has 13 amino acids. The germline V gene has CDR1 LNHDA and CDR2 SQIVND (reference sequence). V lost 5 bases to trimming and J lost 13 bases; unmatched junction nucleotides: 9. CDR3: CASSPRDRDKQFF. The CDR3 coding sequence is TGTGCCAGTAGTCCCCGGGACAGGGACAAACAGTTCTTC.

The J gene is TRBJ1-3, the V gene TRBV19; weak D call: TRBD1 (5 bases). Germline CDR1 is LNHDA and CDR2 is SQIVND (reference sequence). V lost 1 base and J 0 bases, leaving 7 bases between the germline ends. The CDR3 contains 15 residues. CDR3 DNA: TGTGCCAGTAGTATAGGGCAGGGCTCTGGAAACACCATATATTTT. This translates into CASSIGQGSGNTIYF.

The genes are TRBV5-1 and TRBJ1-2; TRBD1 might be the D (6 bases). The CDR3 has 12 amino acids. V was pared by 8 bases and J by 2 bases, with 10 bases between. The germline V gene has CDR1 SGHRS and CDR2 YFSETQ. The CDR3 DNA sequence: TGCGCCAGTCAGGGGAACAACTATGGCTACACCTTC. It translates to CASQGNNYGYTF.

This clone was counted between two and nine times. This chain uses TRBV6-1 with TRBJ1-5; the D is unclear. The CDR3 spans 14 residues. Germline V gene sequence: CDR1 MNHNS, CDR2 SASEGT. Deletions cut 6 bases from V and 4 bases from J, with 13 bases between. CDR3 DNA: TGTGCCAGCAGACCCCAGTACCAAAATCAGCCCCAGCATTTT. It is translated as CASRPQYQNQPQHF.

This clone was seen more than once but under ten times. The chain employs TRBV2 and TRBJ2-3, with 8 bases matching TRBD1. V dropped 9 bases and J dropped 6; count of bases not matched to a gene: 11. Germline CDR1 and CDR2: SNHLY and FYNNEI. The CDR3 runs to 14 residues. CDR3 protein: CARVGQAKFDTQYF. The CDR3 DNA is TGTGCCAGGGTGGGACAGGCAAAATTCGATACGCAGTATTTT.

This clone was recorded a few times. The rearrangement joins TRBV12-5 to TRBJ2-2; D is ambiguous. Germline loops: CDR1 LGHNT, CDR2 FRNRAP. The CDR3 has 13 amino acids. V was shortened by 2 bases and J by 5 bases, with 6 bases between the two germline ends. In DNA, the CDR3 is TGTGCTAGTGGTTTGCTCGGGACCGGGGAGCTGTTTTTT. As protein: CASGLLGTGELFF.

The chain couples TRBV2 to TRBJ2-2; 8 bases match TRBD1. In germline, CDR1 is SNHLY, CDR2 FYNNEI. V dropped 7 bases and J dropped 0; count of bases not matched to a gene: 10. The CDR3 contains 17 residues. For the CDR3, the DNA is TGTGCCAGCAAACCGGGACAGGTTTTCGCGAACACCGGGGAGCTGTTTTTT. Its translation is CASKPGQVFANTGELFF.

This clone was seen only once. The V call is TRBV19, the J call TRBJ1-5; 8 positions match TRBD1. The germline V gene encodes CDR1 LNHDA and CDR2 SQIVND (reference sequence). The CDR3 contains 17 residues. J was trimmed by 1 base and V by 4 bases; bases with no gene match: 9. CDR3 coding DNA: TGTGCCAGTAGTACCCGGGACAGGATCGGGAGCAATCAGCCCCAGCATTTT. This sequence encodes CASSTRDRIGSNQPQHF.

The chain employs TRBV27 and TRBJ1-6; 7 nucleotides align to TRBD1. The V segment lost 3 bases and the J segment 6 bases; nucleotides outside the gene matches: 2. Germline CDR1 is MNHEY and CDR2 is SMNVEV (reference sequence). CDR3 size: 14 residues. CDR3 in amino acids: CASSFTGVNSPLHF. The CDR3 nucleotides read TGTGCCAGCAGTTTTACAGGGGTTAATTCACCCCTCCACTTT.

The chain is built from TRBV7-3 and TRBJ2-2, with TRBD1 matching over 12 bases. This CDR3 is built from 22 residues. The germline gives CDR1 SGHTA, CDR2 FQGTGA. Trimming took 2 bases from V and 0 from J; bases not matched to a gene: 16. The CDR3: CASSLGTGGSPGLAANTGELFF. The DNA of the CDR3 is TGTGCCAGCAGCTTAGGGACAGGGGGCTCTCCTGGACTAGCGGCGAACACCGGGGAGCTGTTTTTT.

The genes are TRBV19 and TRBJ1-6; 8 nucleotides line up with TRBD1. Germline CDR1 LNHDA, CDR2 SQIVND (reference sequence). Losses at the gene ends were 6 bases for V and 7 bases for J; bases not matched to a gene: 5. CDR3 length: 14 residues. The CDR3 coding sequence is TGTGCCAGTAGGCTGGGACAGGCGAATTCACCCCTCCACTTT. Translating it yields CASRLGQANSPLHF.

The gene calls are TRBV6-5 and TRBJ2-1; TRBD2 matches at 8 bases. This CDR3 has 12 residues. V lost 2 bases to trimming and J lost 11 bases; unmatched junction nucleotides: 2. CDR1 is MNHEY, CDR2 SVGAGI, per germline. DNA for the CDR3: TGTGCCAGCAGTTACCGGGAGGGGAAGCAGTTCTTC. Amino acid sequence: CASSYREGKQFF.

The chain uses TRBV9 and TRBJ2-3; 7 nucleotides agree with TRBD2. Germline V lookup: CDR1 SGDLS, CDR2 YYNGEE. The J segment lost 0 bases and the V segment lost 4 bases, leaving 8 bases of the junction unmatched. The CDR3 extends over 16 amino acids. Written as DNA, the CDR3 is TGTGCCAGCAGCCATCCGAGGCGGGGGAGCACAGATACGCAGTATTTT. Translated: CASSHPRRGSTDTQYF.